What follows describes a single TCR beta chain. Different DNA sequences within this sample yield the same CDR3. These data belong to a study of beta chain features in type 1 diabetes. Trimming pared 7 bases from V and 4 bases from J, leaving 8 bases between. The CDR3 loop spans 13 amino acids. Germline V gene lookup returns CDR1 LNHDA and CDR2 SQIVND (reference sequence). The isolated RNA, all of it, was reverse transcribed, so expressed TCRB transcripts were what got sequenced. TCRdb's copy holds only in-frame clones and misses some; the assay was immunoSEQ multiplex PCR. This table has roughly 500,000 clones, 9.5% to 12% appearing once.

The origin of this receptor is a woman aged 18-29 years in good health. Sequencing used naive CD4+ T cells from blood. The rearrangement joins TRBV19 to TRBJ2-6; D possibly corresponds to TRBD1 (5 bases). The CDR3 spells CASKGSGANVLTF. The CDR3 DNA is TGTGCCAGTAAGGGGTCCGGGGCCAACGTCCTGACTTTC.